The clone carrying this T cell receptor (beta chain) has more than one count but fewer than ten. Germline-derived CDR1 and CDR2 are LNHNV and YYDKDF (reference sequence). This CDR3 has 16 amino acids. Losses at the gene ends were 5 bases for V and 6 bases for J; bases not matched to a gene: 15. One entry per CDR3 protein results from TCRdb running MiXCR on the 5' RACE reads. The sample lists hundreds of thousands of distinct CDR3 sequences; roughly an eighth were seen once. The entry originates in a study of T cells after yellow fever vaccination. Study-level information: Any fraction with a low cell number was prepared using SMART-Seq v4 Ultra Low Input.

The receptor was derived from a man under 40 who received the YFV17D yellow fever vaccine. The chain joins TRBV15 to TRBJ1-2, with 7 positions matching TRBD1. The sample was PBMCs, taken on the day of the yellow fever booster vaccination. The CDR3 spells CATSARNPGRGDGYTF. CDR3 in DNA: TGTGCCACCAGCGCCCGAAACCCGGGCAGGGGGGATGGCTACACCTTC.